The entry that follows covers one T cell receptor beta chain sequence. The specificity of this receptor is unknown. Nothing much larger sits one base from this clone, and base qualities are not available. Single viable CD3+CD4+CD8-CD45RO+ cells were sorted as memory CD4+ T cells on a FACSAria II. CMV serostatus was assessed using a Roche Elecsys assay, by which serum IgG against CMV pp150, pp28, p38 and p52 was detected. After thawing, total CD4+ T cells were enriched by positive selection with CD4 magnetic microbeads. The samples came from a different study that was designed specifically to examine the CD4+ T cell memory repertoire. Peripheral blood mononuclear cells were isolated and cryopreserved following standard operating procedures; serum was stored at -80 °C. CD3-PerCP (BW264/56), CD4-APC (RPA-T4), CD45RO-PE (UCHT1) and CD8-Pacific Orange (3B5) antibodies were used for staining, and non-viable cells were excluded with Sytox blue.

The source of the sample is a study of memory CD4+ T cells and cytomegalovirus serostatus (dated by TCRdb to the late 2010s). Background on the whole study: The cohort included approximately 35 healthy adults from Belgium, of whom 9 were CMV seropositive and about 24 were CMV seronegative. To replicate a published TCR-based CMV serostatus classifier, the researchers sequenced the CD4+ memory TCRbeta repertoires of a Belgian cohort whose cytomegalovirus serostatus was known. Summary of the overall study and its limitations: On the Belgian cohort, the classifier based on the original framework reached a median bootstrapped AUC of roughly 0.96, with a 95% CI of 0.76-1.00. CMV serostatus prediction reached a median bootstrapped AUC of 0.95 with the original framework and 0.91 with a US-trained random forest. Results were interpreted as suggesting that the CMV-associated TCR signature is largely present in the CD4+ memory repertoire. Among the 150 to 200 previously reported CMV-associated TCRbeta sequences, roughly 68 showed up in the CD4+ memory repertoires, with each one found in between one and five individuals. Only CD4+CD45RO+ memory cells were sequenced, in contrast to the original study, in which naive and memory CD4+ and CD8+ populations were covered.

Including the terminal cysteine and phenylalanine, the CDR3 comprises 15 residues. Just CDR3 DNA is preserved here, 45 bases in frame from base 1. From a lookup of the germline V gene (reference sequence), CDR1 and CDR2 are GTSNPN and SVGIG. V lost 1 base and J lost 0 bases; the stretch between them is 10 bases long. The Quick-DNA Microprep Kit was used to extract genomic DNA from the sorted cells. TCRbeta DNA was amplified with the immunoSEQ hsTCRbeta kit following the manufacturer's protocol. An Illumina MiSeq instrument was used to sequence the TCRbeta libraries. As for how the authors treated the data: After out-of-frame sequences were removed, 2,204,828 distinct TCRbeta sequences remained, averaging roughly 67,000 per individual. Each individual was scored by the count of 164 previously reported CMV-associated TCRbeta sequences and the total productive distinct TCRbeta count. A beta-binomial model was reimplemented in Python, and scikit-learn random forests with default parameters were trained on US cohort data. Classifier performance on the Belgian cohort was summarized as median AUC with percentile confidence intervals calculated over 10,000 bootstrap iterations. The table was pulled from immuneACCESS by TCRdb, which kept in-frame rearrangements only. Such tables lose some clones; where checked, under half of the loss comes from unresolved V genes, and the rest has no known cause. Clone size and the V and J calls come from that table; the DNA yielded D and trimming. This sample gives around 54,000 clones in total; under 80% of them show up just once. The ten largest clonotypes hold 0.5% to 0.7% of the sample.

This clonotype originated in an adult in good health and CMV-seronegative. Sequenced input: memory CD4+ T cells from blood. The V and J genes are TRBV30 and TRBJ1-3, with no confident D gene call. The bases are TGTGCCTGGAGTGCCCCAACCAGCTCTGGAAACACCATATATTTT. It translates as CAWSAPTSSGNTIYF.